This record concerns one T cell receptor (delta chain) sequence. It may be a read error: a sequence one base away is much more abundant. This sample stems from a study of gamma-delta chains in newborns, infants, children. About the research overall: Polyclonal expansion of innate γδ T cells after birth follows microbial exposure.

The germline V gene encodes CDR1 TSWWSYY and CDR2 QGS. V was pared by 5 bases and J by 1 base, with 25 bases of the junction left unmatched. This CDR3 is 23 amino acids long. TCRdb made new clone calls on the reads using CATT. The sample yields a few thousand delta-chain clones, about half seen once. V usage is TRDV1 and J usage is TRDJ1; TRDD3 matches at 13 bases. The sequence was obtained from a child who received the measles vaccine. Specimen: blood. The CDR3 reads CALGPLASYLHWGIRGATDKLIF. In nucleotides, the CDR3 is TGTGCTCTTGGGCCCTTGGCTTCCTACCTCCACTGGGGGATACGGGGCGCCACCGATAAACTCATCTTT.